The 9 T cell receptor beta chains listed next were all sequenced from one sample in a study of somatic mutations in cytotoxic T cells in rheumatoid arthritis. TCRdb's table, derived via immunoSEQ multiplex PCR, lists solely in-frame clones and lacks some. The table lists more than 10,000 clones, 80% of them singletons. Material: CD8+ T cells sorted from blood. Every receptor here comes from an adult with rheumatoid arthritis.

The chain uses TRBV4-2 and TRBJ2-7, with 9 positions matching TRBD1. After removal of 0 bases from V and 4 bases from J, the junction contained 4 bases not matched to a gene. Germline values: CDR1 LGHNA, CDR2 YNFKEQ. This CDR3 contains 15 residues. The CDR3 reads CASSQDETGGYEQYF. Written as DNA, the CDR3 is TGTGCCAGCAGCCAAGACGAGACAGGGGGGTACGAGCAGTACTTC.

The rearrangement links TRBV19 to TRBJ2-3; D may be TRBD1 or TRBD2 (5 bases each). The CDR3 has 15 residues. Germline lookup yields CDR1 LNHDA and CDR2 SQIVND (reference sequence). V lost 2 bases to trimming and J lost 2 bases, with 11 bases between them. The CDR3 bases are TGTGCCAGTAGTATATTAGAGGGGAACACAGATACGCAGTATTTT. It yields the protein CASSILEGNTDTQYF.

This chain links TRBV29-1 with TRBJ1-2; no firm D call. V was shortened by 2 bases and J by 5 bases, with 6 bases between the two germline ends. Germline CDR1 SQVTM, CDR2 ANQGSEA. The length of the CDR3 is 11 residues. CDR3 DNA: TGCAGCGTTGAACGAGATTATGGCTACACCTTC. It yields the protein CSVERDYGYTF.

This sequence joins TRBV7-9 and TRBJ2-5; D may be TRBD1 or TRBD2 (5 bases each). CDR3 length: 13 residues. The germline gives CDR1 SEHNR, CDR2 FQNEAQ (reference sequence). Trimming removed 6 bases at V and 5 bases at J, with 13 bases between. The DNA of the CDR3 is TGTGCCAGCAGATCGGGACCCGGGGAGACCCAGTACTTC. Protein: CASRSGPGETQYF.

This rearrangement joins TRBV6-5 to TRBJ2-5, with D possibly being TRBD2 (6 bases). The V and J ends lost 5 bases and 1 base respectively, with 11 bases between them. CDR1 MNHEY and CDR2 SVGAGI come from the germline V gene. This CDR3 comprises 14 residues. The CDR3 bases are TGTGCCAGCAGTGGTCTACTAGCCCAAGAGACCCAGTACTTC. Residues: CASSGLLAQETQYF.

J is TRBJ1-2 and V is TRBV6-5, with D possibly matching TRBD1 (5 bases). The V gene's germline CDR1 is MNHEY and CDR2 SVGAGI. The CDR3 length is 13 residues. V was pared by 2 bases and J by 4 bases, with 8 bases between. The CDR3 here is CASSYQGLYGYTF. CDR3 DNA: TGTGCCAGCAGTTACCAGGGTCTCTATGGCTACACCTTC.

This clone was counted a few times. The CDR3 spells CATSRPRDYTEAFF. Written as DNA, the CDR3 is TGTGCCACCAGCAGACCGCGGGATTACACTGAAGCTTTCTTT. The chain employs TRBV15 and TRBJ1-1; D not certain. Trimming stripped 2 bases from V and 3 bases from J, with 10 bases between. The germline V gene has CDR1 LNHNV and CDR2 YYDKDF (reference sequence). CDR3 length: 14 residues.

CDR3 protein: CASSIGQGGNQPQHF. The CDR3 bases are TGTGCCAGTAGTATAGGACAGGGCGGCAATCAGCCCCAGCATTTT. V usage is TRBV19 and J usage is TRBJ1-5; 7 bases are a match to TRBD1. The V segment lost 1 base and the J segment 2 bases; nucleotides outside the gene matches: 2. There are 15 residues in the CDR3. Germline V gene sequence: CDR1 LNHDA, CDR2 SQIVND (reference sequence).

The gene calls are TRBV14 and TRBJ2-5; no definite D call. Trimming shortened V by 0 bases and J by 2 bases, and 7 bases separated the two germline ends. This CDR3 spans 14 amino acids. CDR1 and CDR2 (germline): SGHDN, FVKESK. This CDR3 is CASSQETVQETQYF. CDR3 nucleotides: TGTGCCAGCAGCCAAGAAACAGTTCAAGAGACCCAGTACTTC.